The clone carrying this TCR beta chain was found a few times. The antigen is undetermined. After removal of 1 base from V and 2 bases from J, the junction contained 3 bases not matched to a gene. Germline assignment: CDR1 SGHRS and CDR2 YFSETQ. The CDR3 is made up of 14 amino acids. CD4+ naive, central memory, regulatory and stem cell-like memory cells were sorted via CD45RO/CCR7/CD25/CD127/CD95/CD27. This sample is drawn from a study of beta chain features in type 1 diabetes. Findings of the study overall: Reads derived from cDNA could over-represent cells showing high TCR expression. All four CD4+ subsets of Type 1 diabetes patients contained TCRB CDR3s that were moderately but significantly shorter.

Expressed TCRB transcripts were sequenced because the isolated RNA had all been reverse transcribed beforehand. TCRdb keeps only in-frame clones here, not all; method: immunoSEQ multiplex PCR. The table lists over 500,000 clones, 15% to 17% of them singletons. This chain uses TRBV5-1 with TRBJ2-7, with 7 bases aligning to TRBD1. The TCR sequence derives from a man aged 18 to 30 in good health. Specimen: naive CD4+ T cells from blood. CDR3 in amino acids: CASSLLQGAYEQYF. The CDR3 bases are TGCGCCAGCAGCTTGCTGCAGGGGGCCTACGAGCAGTACTTC.